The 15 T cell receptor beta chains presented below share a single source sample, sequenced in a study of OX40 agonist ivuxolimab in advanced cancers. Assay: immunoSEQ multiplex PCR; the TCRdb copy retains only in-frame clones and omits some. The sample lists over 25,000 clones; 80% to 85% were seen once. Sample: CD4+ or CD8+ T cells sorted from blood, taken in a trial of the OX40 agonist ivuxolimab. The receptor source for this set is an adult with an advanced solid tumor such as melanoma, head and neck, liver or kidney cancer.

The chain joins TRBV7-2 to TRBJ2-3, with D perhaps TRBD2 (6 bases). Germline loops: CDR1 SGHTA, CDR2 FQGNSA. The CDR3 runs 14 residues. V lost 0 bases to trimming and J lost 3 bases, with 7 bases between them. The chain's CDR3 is CASSLAGRTDTQYF. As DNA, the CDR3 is TGTGCCAGCAGCTTAGCGGGGAGGACAGATACGCAGTATTTT.

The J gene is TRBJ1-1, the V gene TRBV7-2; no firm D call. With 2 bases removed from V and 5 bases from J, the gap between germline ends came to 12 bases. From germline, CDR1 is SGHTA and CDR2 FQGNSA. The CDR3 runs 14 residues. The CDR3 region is CASSLNPPWTEAFF. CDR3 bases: TGTGCCAGCAGCTTAAATCCCCCGTGGACTGAAGCTTTCTTT.

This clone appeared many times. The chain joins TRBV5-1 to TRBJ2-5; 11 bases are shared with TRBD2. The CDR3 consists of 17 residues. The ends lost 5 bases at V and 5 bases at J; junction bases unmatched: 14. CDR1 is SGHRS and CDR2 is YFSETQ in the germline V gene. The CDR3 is CASRQGTSGSPIETQYF. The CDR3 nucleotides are TGCGCCAGCAGGCAAGGTACTAGCGGGAGTCCAATTGAGACCCAGTACTTC. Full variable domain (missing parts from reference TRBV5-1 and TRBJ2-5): KAGVTQTPRYLIKTRGQQVTLSCSPISGHRSVSWYQQTPGQGLQFLFEYFSETQRNKGNFPGRFSGRQFSNSRSEMNVSTLELGDSALYLCASRQGTSGSPIETQYFGPGTRLLVL.

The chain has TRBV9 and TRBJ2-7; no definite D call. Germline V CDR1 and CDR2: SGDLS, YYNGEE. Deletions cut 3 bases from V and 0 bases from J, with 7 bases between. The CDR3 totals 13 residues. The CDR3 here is CASSAKDSYEQYF. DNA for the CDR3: TGTGCCAGCAGCGCCAAGGACTCCTACGAGCAGTACTTC.

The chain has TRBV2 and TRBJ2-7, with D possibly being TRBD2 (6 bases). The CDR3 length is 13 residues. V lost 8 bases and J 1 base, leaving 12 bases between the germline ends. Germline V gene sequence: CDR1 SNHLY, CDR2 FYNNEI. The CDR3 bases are TGTGCCAGCGTCGGGACTCGTTCCTACGAGCAGTACTTC. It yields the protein CASVGTRSYEQYF.

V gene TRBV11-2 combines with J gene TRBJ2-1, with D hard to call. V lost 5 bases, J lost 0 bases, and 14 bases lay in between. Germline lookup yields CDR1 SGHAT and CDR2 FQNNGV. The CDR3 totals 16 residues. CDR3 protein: CASSPEGRSSYNEQFF. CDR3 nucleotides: TGTGCCAGCAGCCCCGAAGGCCGGAGCTCCTACAATGAGCAGTTCTTC. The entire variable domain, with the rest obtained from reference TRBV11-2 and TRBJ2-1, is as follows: EAGVAQSPRYKIIEKRQSVAFWCNPISGHATLYWYQQILGQGPKLLIQFQNNGVVDDSQLPKDRFSAERLKGVDSTLKIQPAKLEDSAVYLCASSPEGRSSYNEQFFGPGTRLTVL.

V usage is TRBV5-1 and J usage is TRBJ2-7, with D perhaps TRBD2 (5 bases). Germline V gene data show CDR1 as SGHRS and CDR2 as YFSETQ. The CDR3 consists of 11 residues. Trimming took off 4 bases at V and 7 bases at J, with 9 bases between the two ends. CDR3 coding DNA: TGCGCCAGCAGCAGAGGGCAGGAGCAGTACTTC. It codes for CASSRGQEQYF. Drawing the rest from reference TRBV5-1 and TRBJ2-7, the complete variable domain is KAGVTQTPRYLIKTRGQQVTLSCSPISGHRSVSWYQQTPGQGLQFLFEYFSETQRNKGNFPGRFSGRQFSNSRSEMNVSTLELGDSALYLCASSRGQEQYFGPGTRLTVT.

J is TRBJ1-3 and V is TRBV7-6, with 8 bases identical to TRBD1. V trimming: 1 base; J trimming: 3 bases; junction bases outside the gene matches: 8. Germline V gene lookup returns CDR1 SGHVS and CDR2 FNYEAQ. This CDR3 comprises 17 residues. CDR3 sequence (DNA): TGTGCCAGCAGCTTAGGCCCGGACAGGGTACGTGGAAACACCATATATTTT. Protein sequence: CASSLGPDRVRGNTIYF.

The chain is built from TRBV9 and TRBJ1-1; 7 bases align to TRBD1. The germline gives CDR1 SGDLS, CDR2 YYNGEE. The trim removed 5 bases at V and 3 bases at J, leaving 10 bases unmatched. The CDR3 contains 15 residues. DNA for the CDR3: TGTGCCAGCAGTATGAGGGGGCAGGGGGACACTGAAGCTTTCTTT. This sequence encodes CASSMRGQGDTEAFF.

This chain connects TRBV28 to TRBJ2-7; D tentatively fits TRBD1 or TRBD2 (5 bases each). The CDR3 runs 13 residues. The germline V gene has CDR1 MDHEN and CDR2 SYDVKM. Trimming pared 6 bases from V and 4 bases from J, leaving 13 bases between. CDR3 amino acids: CASSPGSSYEQYF. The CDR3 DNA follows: TGTGCCAGCAGCCCAGGGAGTTCGTACGAGCAGTACTTC.

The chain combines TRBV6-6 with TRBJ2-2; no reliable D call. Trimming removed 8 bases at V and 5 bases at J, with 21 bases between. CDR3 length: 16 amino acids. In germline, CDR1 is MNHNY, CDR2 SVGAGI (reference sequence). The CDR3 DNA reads TGTGCCAGCGAACACCCGGACGGCCGATGGACCGGGGAGCTGTTTTTT. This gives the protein CASEHPDGRWTGELFF.

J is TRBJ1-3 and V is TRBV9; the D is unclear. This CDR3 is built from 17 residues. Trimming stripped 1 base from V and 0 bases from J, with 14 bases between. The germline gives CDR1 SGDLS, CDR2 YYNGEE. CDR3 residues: CASSVNTREASGNTIYF. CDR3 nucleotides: TGTGCCAGCAGCGTAAACACCAGAGAAGCCTCTGGAAACACCATATATTTT.

The CDR3 protein is CASRRPTVNYGYTF. In DNA form, the CDR3 reads TGTGCCAGCAGAAGACCGACAGTTAACTATGGCTACACCTTC. The genes are TRBV2 and TRBJ1-2; TRBD1 might be the D (5 bases). Looked up from germline, CDR1 is SNHLY and CDR2 is FYNNEI. The V gene lost 6 bases and the J gene lost 1 base, with 12 bases spanning the gap. The CDR3 is 14 amino acids.

The CDR3 DNA is TGTGCCTGGAGTTTTCAGAACAATGAGCAGTTCTTC. It encodes CAWSFQNNEQFF. The chain uses TRBV30 and TRBJ2-1; no reliable D call. Trimming removed 2 bases from V and 5 bases from J, with 7 bases in between. The CDR3 has 12 amino acids. CDR1 is GTSNPN and CDR2 is SVGIG in the germline V gene (reference sequence).

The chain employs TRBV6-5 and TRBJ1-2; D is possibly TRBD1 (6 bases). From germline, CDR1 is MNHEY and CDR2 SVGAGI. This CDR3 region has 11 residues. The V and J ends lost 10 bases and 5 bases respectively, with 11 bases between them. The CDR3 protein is CATHRVYGYTF. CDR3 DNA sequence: TGTGCCACCCACAGGGTTTATGGCTACACCTTC.